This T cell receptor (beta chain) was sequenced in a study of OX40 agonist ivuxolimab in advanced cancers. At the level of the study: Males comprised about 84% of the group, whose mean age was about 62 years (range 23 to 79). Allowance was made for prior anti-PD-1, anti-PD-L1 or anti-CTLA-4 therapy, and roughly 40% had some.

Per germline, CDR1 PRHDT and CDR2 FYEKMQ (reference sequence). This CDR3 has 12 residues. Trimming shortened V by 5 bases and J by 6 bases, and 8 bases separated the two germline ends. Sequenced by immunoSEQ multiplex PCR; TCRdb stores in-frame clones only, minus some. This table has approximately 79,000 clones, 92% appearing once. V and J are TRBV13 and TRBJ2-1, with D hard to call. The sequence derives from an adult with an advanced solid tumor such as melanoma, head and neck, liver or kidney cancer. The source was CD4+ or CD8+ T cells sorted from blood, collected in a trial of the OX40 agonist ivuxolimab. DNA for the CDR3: TGTGCCAGCAGCATATACCTCAATGAGCAGTTCTTC. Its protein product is CASSIYLNEQFF.